The 20 T cell receptor beta chains below come from one sample, sequenced in a study of T cell changes during pregnancy in multiple sclerosis. Libraries were prepared by immunoSEQ multiplex PCR; TCRdb keeps only in-frame clonotypes and omits some of them. The repertoire holds tens of thousands of clones, with just over 90% as singletons. The material sequenced was CD4+ T cells from peripheral blood mononuclear cells, taken in the first trimester of pregnancy. These receptors were collected from a female donor in good health, enrolled as a control in a pregnancy study.

The chain employs TRBV7-2 and TRBJ2-7; TRBD2 matches at 14 bases. Germline trimming cut 1 base from V and 6 bases from J; bases unmatched to any gene: 2. Germline V gene data show CDR1 as SGHTA and CDR2 as FQGNSA. The CDR3 runs 15 residues. CDR3 protein: CASSLEGLAGVEQYF. The DNA of the CDR3 is TGTGCCAGCAGCTTAGAGGGACTAGCGGGGGTCGAGCAGTACTTC. The variable domain in full, with the rest retrieved from reference TRBV7-2 and TRBJ2-7, is GAGVSQSPSNKVTEKGKDVELRCDPISGHTALYWYRQSLGQGLEFLIYFQGNSAPDKSGLPSDRFSAERTGGSVSTLTIQRTQQEDSAVYLCASSLEGLAGVEQYFGPGTRLTVT.

This clone showed up just a few times. This chain connects TRBV20-1 to TRBJ1-2; tentatively, D is TRBD1 (5 bases). Trimming left V 5 bases short and J 10 bases short, with 8 bases between. The germline gives CDR1 DFQATT, CDR2 SNEGSKA (reference sequence). The CDR3 contains 9 residues. CDR3 sequence: CSADSFYTF. CDR3 coding DNA: TGCAGTGCTGACAGTTTCTACACCTTC.

In DNA, the CDR3 is TGTGCCAGTAGAGTAACAGGGGTTAGTCAGCCCCAGCATTTT. Its translation is CASRVTGVSQPQHF. This rearrangement joins TRBV19 to TRBJ1-5; 7 nucleotides line up with TRBD1. This CDR3 region has 14 residues. Germline V gene data show CDR1 as LNHDA and CDR2 as SQIVND (reference sequence). Unmatched junction bases numbered 8, after V lost 6 bases and J lost 6 bases.

The chain links TRBV5-1 to TRBJ2-7; 8 bases agree with TRBD1. Germline trimming cut 0 bases from V and 7 bases from J; bases unmatched to any gene: 9. This CDR3 has 15 residues. Looked up from germline, CDR1 is SGHRS and CDR2 is YFSETQ. This CDR3 is CASSLGDRQTGEQYF. The CDR3 DNA sequence: TGCGCCAGCAGCTTGGGGGACAGGCAAACGGGTGAGCAGTACTTC.

This clone was seen more than once but under ten times. The V gene is TRBV10-3, the J gene TRBJ2-5, with TRBD1 matching 7 bases. This CDR3 comprises 13 residues. From germline, CDR1 is ENHRY and CDR2 SYGVKD. V dropped 4 bases and J dropped 3; count of bases not matched to a gene: 2. The CDR3 spells CAISGGQKETQYF. CDR3 nucleotide sequence: TGTGCCATCAGTGGGGGACAGAAAGAGACCCAGTACTTC.

The chain has TRBV5-6 and TRBJ1-1; no reliable D call. The V end was cut by 0 bases, the J end by 0 bases, with 12 bases between. The CDR3 loop spans 16 amino acids. Looked up from germline, CDR1 is SGHDT and CDR2 is YYEEEE. CDR3 protein: CASSLAPSGVNTEAFF. CDR3 nucleotide sequence: TGTGCCAGCAGCTTGGCCCCGTCTGGAGTGAACACTGAAGCTTTCTTT.

This clone occurred once. The J gene is TRBJ2-7, the V gene TRBV28; 7 bases line up with TRBD1. Looked up from germline, CDR1 is MDHEN and CDR2 is SYDVKM. V was clipped by 8 bases and J by 3 bases; unmatched bases: 13. The CDR3 runs 15 residues. The CDR3 coding sequence is TGTGCCAGCGGGGACGGGACAGCCGCAGTCTACGAGCAGTACTTC. It yields the protein CASGDGTAAVYEQYF.

The chain links TRBV29-1 to TRBJ1-2; 7 nucleotides line up with TRBD1. V dropped 4 bases and J dropped 4; count of bases not matched to a gene: 3. CDR1 is SQVTM and CDR2 is ANQGSEA in the germline V gene. The CDR3 sequence is 12 residues long. CDR3 sequence: CSVATGFYGYTF. DNA for the CDR3: TGCAGCGTTGCGACAGGGTTCTATGGCTACACCTTC.

This clone was seen a few times. V is TRBV4-2 and J is TRBJ1-1, with D perhaps TRBD1 (6 bases). Germline assignment: CDR1 LGHNA and CDR2 YNFKEQ. The CDR3 spans 14 residues. V lost 1 base and J lost 4, with 10 bases in between. CDR3 residues: CASSQATGTTEAFF. DNA for the CDR3: TGTGCCAGCAGCCAAGCCACAGGGACCACTGAAGCTTTCTTT.

V and J are TRBV6-5 and TRBJ1-1; D not certain. The V end was cut by 0 bases, the J end by 5 bases, with 13 bases between. The CDR3 is 15 amino acids. CDR1 and CDR2 (germline): MNHEY, SVGAGI. In DNA form, the CDR3 reads TGTGCCAGCAGTTACTCGACCACATCGGGGACTGAAGCTTTCTTT. This encodes CASSYSTTSGTEAFF.

This sequence joins TRBV2 and TRBJ2-5, with 11 bases that match TRBD1. The CDR3 consists of 15 residues. CDR1 and CDR2 from the germline V gene are SNHLY and FYNNEI. The ends lost 7 bases at V and 0 bases at J; junction bases unmatched: 4. CDR3 nucleotide sequence: TGTGCCAGCATGCGGGACAGGGGGTACCAAGAGACCCAGTACTTC. Its protein product is CASMRDRGYQETQYF.

The chain has TRBV18 and TRBJ2-4, with 10 bases aligning to TRBD1. The V and J ends lost 6 bases and 0 bases, in that order; junction bases with no gene match: 5. Per germline, CDR1 KGHSH and CDR2 LQKENI. The CDR3 contains 16 residues. CDR3 in amino acids: CASSRGTGEAKNIQYF. The CDR3 nucleotides are TGTGCCAGCTCCCGCGGGACAGGGGAAGCCAAAAACATTCAGTACTTC. The full variable domain, rest sourced from reference TRBV18 and TRBJ2-4, is NAGVMQNPRHLVRRRGQEARLRCSPMKGHSHVYWYRQLPEEGLKFMVYLQKENIIDESGMPKERFSAEFPKEGPSILRIQQVVRGDSAAYFCASSRGTGEAKNIQYFGAGTRLSVL.

The rearrangement links TRBV5-1 to TRBJ1-3; possibly TRBD1 for D (6 bases). The V end lost 0 bases, the J end lost 2 bases, and 9 bases lay between the germline ends. The CDR3 loop spans 15 amino acids. The germline CDR1 and CDR2 sequences are SGHRS and YFSETQ. This CDR3 reads CASSLEGHPGNTIYF. The CDR3 DNA sequence: TGCGCCAGCAGCTTGGAGGGACATCCTGGAAACACCATATATTTT.

The CDR3 loop reads CASSWRADQPQHF. The DNA of the CDR3 is TGTGCCAGCAGTTGGCGGGCAGATCAGCCCCAGCATTTT. V is TRBV27 and J is TRBJ1-5, with D uncertain. Germline V gene lookup returns CDR1 MNHEY and CDR2 SMNVEV (reference sequence). The CDR3 totals 13 residues. The germline V and J ends were trimmed by 4 bases and 5 bases, with 9 bases remaining between them.

The chain joins TRBV10-3 to TRBJ2-3; D remains unclear. The germline V gene has CDR1 ENHRY and CDR2 SYGVKD. The V gene lost 11 bases and the J gene lost 0 bases, with 12 bases spanning the gap. The CDR3 length is 13 residues. CDR3 sequence reads: CASRRVSTDTQYF. CDR3 coding DNA: TGTGCCTCCCGTCGCGTTAGCACAGATACGCAGTATTTT.

This sequence joins TRBV6-6 and TRBJ2-5; 8 positions match TRBD1. With V trimmed by 6 bases and J by 0 bases, 0 bases remained unmatched. The CDR3 sequence is 13 residues long. Germline V gives CDR1 MNHNY, CDR2 SVGAGI (reference sequence). Written as DNA, the CDR3 is TGTGCCAGCAGCAGGGGGCACCAAGAGACCCAGTACTTC. Encoded protein: CASSRGHQETQYF.

This chain connects TRBV19 to TRBJ1-6; 8 bases map to TRBD1. Germline CDR1 and CDR2: LNHDA and SQIVND (reference sequence). There are 15 residues in the CDR3. After removal of 7 bases from V and 7 bases from J, the junction contained 9 bases not matched to a gene. CDR3 sequence: CASKTGEGFNSPLHF. The CDR3 region has the DNA TGTGCCAGTAAGACAGGGGAAGGGTTCAATTCACCCCTCCACTTT.

The chain employs TRBV5-4 and TRBJ1-4, with 7 bases aligning to TRBD1. Germline CDR1 SGHNT, CDR2 YYREEE (reference sequence). This CDR3 spans 14 amino acids. The V gene end was trimmed by 3 bases and the J gene end by 6 bases; junction bases not matched to a gene: 5. The CDR3 is CASSWDRRDEKLFF. In nucleotides, the CDR3 is TGTGCCAGCAGCTGGGACAGACGAGATGAAAAACTGTTTTTT.

V gene TRBV18 combines with J gene TRBJ2-7; D is possibly TRBD1 (6 bases). The germline V and J ends were trimmed by 3 bases and 3 bases, with 15 bases remaining between them. The CDR3 is 15 amino acids. Germline values: CDR1 KGHSH, CDR2 LQKENI. This CDR3 is CASSPEGKTGYEQYF. The CDR3 region has the DNA TGTGCCAGCTCACCCGAAGGAAAGACAGGCTACGAGCAGTACTTC.

The chain has TRBV14 and TRBJ2-4, with 7 bases fitting TRBD1. The J segment lost 3 bases and the V segment lost 0 bases, leaving 8 bases of the junction unmatched. There are 17 residues in the CDR3. Per germline, CDR1 SGHDN and CDR2 FVKESK. Here the CDR3 reads CASSQERQGLGKNIQYF. The CDR3 coding sequence is TGTGCCAGCAGCCAAGAAAGACAGGGCCTAGGCAAAAACATTCAGTACTTC. The variable domain in full, with the rest retrieved from reference TRBV14 and TRBJ2-4, is EAGVTQFPSHSVIEKGQTVTLRCDPISGHDNLYWYRRVMGKEIKFLLHFVKESKQDESGMPNNRFLAERTGGTYSTLKVQPAELEDSGVYFCASSQERQGLGKNIQYFGAGTRLSVL.